The source of this T cell receptor beta chain is a study of shared clonotypes between healthy human individuals. Produced via immunoSEQ multiplex PCR; TCRdb's table is partial and in-frame only. This table holds millions of clones, about 92% found once. The origin of this receptor is a man between 18 and 29 years old in good health. Sequences were obtained from naive CD4+ T cells sorted from blood. The subset is: CD45RA+ positively selected.

CDR3 nucleotide sequence: TGCGCCAGCACCCCCCGAGGACAACCGAACACCGGGGAGCTGTTTTTT. Protein product: CASTPRGQPNTGELFF. J is TRBJ2-2 and V is TRBV5-1, with a possible D match to TRBD1 (5 bases). The V end lost 6 bases, the J end lost 0 bases, and 15 bases lay between the germline ends. The germline V gene encodes CDR1 SGHRS and CDR2 YFSETQ. CDR3 length: 16 amino acids.